This record looks at one TCR beta chain sequence and its context. What it binds is unknown. The sample is drawn from a study of cytomegalovirus exposure and HLA in healthy donors. Study conclusions and caveats: CMV serostatus was the sole immune exposure information available.

With 60 Vbeta and 13 Jbeta primers, the PCR was carried out. TCRdb's copy holds only in-frame clones and misses some; the assay was immunoSEQ multiplex PCR. This sample has under 200,000 clones, with approximately 71% found just once. The CDR3 spans 16 residues. Germline loops: CDR1 MNHNY, CDR2 SVGAGI (reference sequence). The ends were cut back, 6 bases at V and 0 bases at J, with 15 bases in the middle. The V gene is TRBV6-6, the J gene TRBJ1-5, with a weak D call TRBD1 (6 bases). The clonotype was recovered from a woman aged 18-29 years in good health and CMV-seropositive. Input material: PBMCs. The CDR3 loop is CASRFRDTDSNQPQHF. CDR3 in DNA: TGTGCCAGCAGATTCCGGGACACAGATAGCAATCAGCCCCAGCATTTT.